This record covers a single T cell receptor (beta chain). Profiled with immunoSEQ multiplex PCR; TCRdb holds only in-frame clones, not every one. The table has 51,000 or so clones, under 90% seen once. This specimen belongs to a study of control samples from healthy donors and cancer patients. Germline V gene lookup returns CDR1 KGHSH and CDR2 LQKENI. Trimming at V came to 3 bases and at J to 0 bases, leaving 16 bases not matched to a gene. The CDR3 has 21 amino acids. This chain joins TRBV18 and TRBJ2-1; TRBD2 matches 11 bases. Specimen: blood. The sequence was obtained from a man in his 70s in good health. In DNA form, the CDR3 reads TGTGCCAGCTCACCCCTAGCGGGAGGATCAGGCCTTAAAAGCTCCTACAATGAGCAGTTCTTC. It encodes CASSPLAGGSGLKSSYNEQFF.